The present T cell receptor beta chain was sequenced within a study of T cells in Graves' hyperthyroidism and ophthalmopathy. Researchers amplified the TCR beta CDR3 regions from RNA transcripts. HTBI primers were employed in a first-round RT-PCR of the TCR CDR3. TCRdb fed the multiplex PCR reads into MiXCR, producing one record per CDR3 protein. The data show 500,000 to 800,000 distinct CDR3 sequences, 45% seen once. Overall study results and limits: Classification by a 13 V-J model distinguished ophthalmopathy from stable hyperthyroidism. Most thyroid clonotypes expanded above 0.001 appeared in blood too. Ophthalmopathy was predicted by the model a median of around 5.9 months ahead of onset.

In making diagnoses, clinical symptoms, serum thyroxine and TRAb, thyroid ultrasound and orbital computed tomography were all used. On this clonotype: The antigen remains unidentified. A read error may produce the germline difference seen at one junction end.

The V gene's germline CDR1 is SGHTA and CDR2 FQGNSA. There are 13 residues in the CDR3. The rearrangement links TRBV7-2 to TRBJ1-6, with unresolved D. Source material: peripheral blood or thyroid tissue (not recorded which). This sequence originates from an adult man with Graves' disease, either hyperthyroidism or ophthalmopathy (not recorded which). The CDR3 protein is CASSLAQRAPLHF. Written as DNA, the CDR3 is TGTGCCAGCAGTTTAGCACAGCGGGCACCCCTCCACTTT.